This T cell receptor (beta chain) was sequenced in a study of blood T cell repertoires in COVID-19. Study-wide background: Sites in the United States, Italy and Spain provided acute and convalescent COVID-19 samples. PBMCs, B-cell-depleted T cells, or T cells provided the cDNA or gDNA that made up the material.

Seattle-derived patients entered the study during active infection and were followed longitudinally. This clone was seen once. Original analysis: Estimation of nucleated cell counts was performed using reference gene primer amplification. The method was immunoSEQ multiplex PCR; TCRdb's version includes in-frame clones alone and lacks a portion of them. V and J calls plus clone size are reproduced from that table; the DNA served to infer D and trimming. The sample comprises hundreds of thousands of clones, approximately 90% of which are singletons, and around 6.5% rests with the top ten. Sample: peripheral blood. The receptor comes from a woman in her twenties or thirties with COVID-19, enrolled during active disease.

CDR3 sequence: CASGRGSLEGETQYF. DNA for the CDR3: TGTGCCAGCGGGAGGGGGTCTTTAGAGGGAGAGACCCAGTACTTC. The V gene is TRBV7-9, the J gene TRBJ2-5; a weak D match, TRBD2 (7 bases). This CDR3 region has 15 residues. The V and J ends lost 8 bases and 4 bases respectively, with 20 bases between them. Looked up from germline, CDR1 is SEHNR and CDR2 is FQNEAQ (reference sequence).